The clone carrying this TCR beta chain was counted only a few times. Its antigen remains unidentified. This specimen belongs to a study of shared clonotypes between healthy human individuals. General study points: Clonotype sharing across a handful of donors was observed for approximately 5% of naive CD4 clonotypes.

The healthy adult donors were HIV-negative and reported no recent acute infections or vaccinations. TCRdb's copy holds only in-frame clones and misses some; the assay was immunoSEQ multiplex PCR. The sample has some 240,000 clones; under 80% are singletons. Trimming took 6 bases from V and 3 from J, leaving 8 bases between them. The CDR3 runs to 11 residues. Germline CDR1 and CDR2: DFQATT and SNEGSKA (reference sequence). The sequenced material came from memory CD4+ T cells sorted from blood. Documented subset: CD45RA-negative fraction. The rearrangement links TRBV20-1 to TRBJ1-2; tentatively, D is TRBD1 (5 bases). The clonotype comes from a man aged 25 to 45 in good health. CDR3 region: CSAGTDYGYTF. The CDR3 nucleotides are TGCAGTGCCGGGACCGACTATGGCTACACCTTC.